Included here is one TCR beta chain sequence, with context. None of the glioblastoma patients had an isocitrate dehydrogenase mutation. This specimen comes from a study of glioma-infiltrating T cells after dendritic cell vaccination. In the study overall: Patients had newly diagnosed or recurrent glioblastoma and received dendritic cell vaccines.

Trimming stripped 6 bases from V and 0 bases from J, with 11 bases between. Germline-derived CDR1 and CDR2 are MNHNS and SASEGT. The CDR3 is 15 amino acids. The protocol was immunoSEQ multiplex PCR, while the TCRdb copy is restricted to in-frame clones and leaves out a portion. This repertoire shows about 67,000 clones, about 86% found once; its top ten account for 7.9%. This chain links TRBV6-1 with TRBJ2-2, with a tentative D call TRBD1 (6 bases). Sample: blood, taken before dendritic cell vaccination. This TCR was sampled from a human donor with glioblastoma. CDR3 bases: TGTGCCAGCAGGGGGACAAAAGCGAACACCGGGGAGCTGTTTTTT. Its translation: CASRGTKANTGELFF.